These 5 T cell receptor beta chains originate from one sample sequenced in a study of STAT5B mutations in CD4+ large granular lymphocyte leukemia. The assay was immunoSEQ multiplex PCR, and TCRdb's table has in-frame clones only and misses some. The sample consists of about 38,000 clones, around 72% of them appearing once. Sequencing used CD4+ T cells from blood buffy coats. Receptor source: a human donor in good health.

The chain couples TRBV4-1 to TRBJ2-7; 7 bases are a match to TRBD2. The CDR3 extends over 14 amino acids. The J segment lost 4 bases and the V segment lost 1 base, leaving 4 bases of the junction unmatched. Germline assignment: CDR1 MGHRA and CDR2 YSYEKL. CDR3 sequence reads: CASSQASGTYEQYF. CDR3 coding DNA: TGCGCCAGCAGCCAAGCTAGCGGCACGTACGAGCAGTACTTC.

The CDR3 DNA follows: TGTGCCAGCAGCTCGAACGCCATAGCGGGGGCCCTTATTAGACGCACAGATACGCAGTATTTT. It translates to CASSSNAIAGALIRRTDTQYF. The J gene is TRBJ2-3, the V gene TRBV7-8; TRBD2 matches at 9 bases. Germline V gene lookup returns CDR1 SGHVS and CDR2 FQNEAQ. Unmatched junction bases numbered 21, after V lost 4 bases and J lost 1 base. There are 21 residues in the CDR3.

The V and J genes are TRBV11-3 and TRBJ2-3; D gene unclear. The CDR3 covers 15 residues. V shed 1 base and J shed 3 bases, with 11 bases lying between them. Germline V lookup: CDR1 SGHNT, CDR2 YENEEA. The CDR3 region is CASSLGELGTDTQYF. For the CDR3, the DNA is TGTGCCAGCAGCTTAGGAGAGCTCGGGACAGATACGCAGTATTTT.

The CDR3 region has the DNA TGTGCCAGCTCATCGACTACAAACTCCTACAATGAGCAGTTCTTC. Protein product: CASSSTTNSYNEQFF. The chain links TRBV18 to TRBJ2-1; a weak D match, TRBD2 (5 bases). CDR3 length: 15 residues. The V and J ends lost 5 bases and 0 bases respectively, with 11 bases between them. CDR1 KGHSH and CDR2 LQKENI come from the germline V gene. The full variable domain, completed using reference TRBV18 and TRBJ2-1, is NAGVMQNPRHLVRRRGQEARLRCSPMKGHSHVYWYRQLPEEGLKFMVYLQKENIIDESGMPKERFSAEFPKEGPSILRIQQVVRGDSAAYFCASSSTTNSYNEQFFGPGTRLTVL.

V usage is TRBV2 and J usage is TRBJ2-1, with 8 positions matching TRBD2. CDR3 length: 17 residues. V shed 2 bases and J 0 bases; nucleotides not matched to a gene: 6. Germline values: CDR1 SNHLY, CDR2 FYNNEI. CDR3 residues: CASSETGGPSSYNEQFF. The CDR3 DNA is TGTGCCAGCAGTGAAACGGGAGGGCCAAGCTCCTACAATGAGCAGTTCTTC.